This T cell receptor (beta chain) was recorded in a study of cytomegalovirus exposure and HLA in healthy donors. Study observations and caveats: An analysis that came later showed most CMV-associated TCR beta chains appearing HLA-restricted.

PCR used 60 Vbeta primers and 13 Jbeta primers. Libraries were prepared by immunoSEQ multiplex PCR; TCRdb keeps only in-frame clonotypes and omits some of them. The table includes 130,000 or so clones, over 60% detected once. This clone has more than one count but fewer than ten. Its antigen is still unknown. J gave up 5 bases and V 0 bases, and 5 bases lay outside the gene matches. This CDR3 comprises 16 residues. Germline assignment: CDR1 SGHRS and CDR2 YFSETQ. Material for sequencing was PBMCs. This clonotype originated in a woman between 35 and 50 years old in good health and CMV-seronegative. The V gene is TRBV5-1, the J gene TRBJ2-5, with TRBD2 matching over 12 bases. CDR3 in DNA: TGCGCCAGCAGCTTGGGACTAGCGGGAGTGGGGGAGACCCAGTACTTC. Its translation: CASSLGLAGVGETQYF.